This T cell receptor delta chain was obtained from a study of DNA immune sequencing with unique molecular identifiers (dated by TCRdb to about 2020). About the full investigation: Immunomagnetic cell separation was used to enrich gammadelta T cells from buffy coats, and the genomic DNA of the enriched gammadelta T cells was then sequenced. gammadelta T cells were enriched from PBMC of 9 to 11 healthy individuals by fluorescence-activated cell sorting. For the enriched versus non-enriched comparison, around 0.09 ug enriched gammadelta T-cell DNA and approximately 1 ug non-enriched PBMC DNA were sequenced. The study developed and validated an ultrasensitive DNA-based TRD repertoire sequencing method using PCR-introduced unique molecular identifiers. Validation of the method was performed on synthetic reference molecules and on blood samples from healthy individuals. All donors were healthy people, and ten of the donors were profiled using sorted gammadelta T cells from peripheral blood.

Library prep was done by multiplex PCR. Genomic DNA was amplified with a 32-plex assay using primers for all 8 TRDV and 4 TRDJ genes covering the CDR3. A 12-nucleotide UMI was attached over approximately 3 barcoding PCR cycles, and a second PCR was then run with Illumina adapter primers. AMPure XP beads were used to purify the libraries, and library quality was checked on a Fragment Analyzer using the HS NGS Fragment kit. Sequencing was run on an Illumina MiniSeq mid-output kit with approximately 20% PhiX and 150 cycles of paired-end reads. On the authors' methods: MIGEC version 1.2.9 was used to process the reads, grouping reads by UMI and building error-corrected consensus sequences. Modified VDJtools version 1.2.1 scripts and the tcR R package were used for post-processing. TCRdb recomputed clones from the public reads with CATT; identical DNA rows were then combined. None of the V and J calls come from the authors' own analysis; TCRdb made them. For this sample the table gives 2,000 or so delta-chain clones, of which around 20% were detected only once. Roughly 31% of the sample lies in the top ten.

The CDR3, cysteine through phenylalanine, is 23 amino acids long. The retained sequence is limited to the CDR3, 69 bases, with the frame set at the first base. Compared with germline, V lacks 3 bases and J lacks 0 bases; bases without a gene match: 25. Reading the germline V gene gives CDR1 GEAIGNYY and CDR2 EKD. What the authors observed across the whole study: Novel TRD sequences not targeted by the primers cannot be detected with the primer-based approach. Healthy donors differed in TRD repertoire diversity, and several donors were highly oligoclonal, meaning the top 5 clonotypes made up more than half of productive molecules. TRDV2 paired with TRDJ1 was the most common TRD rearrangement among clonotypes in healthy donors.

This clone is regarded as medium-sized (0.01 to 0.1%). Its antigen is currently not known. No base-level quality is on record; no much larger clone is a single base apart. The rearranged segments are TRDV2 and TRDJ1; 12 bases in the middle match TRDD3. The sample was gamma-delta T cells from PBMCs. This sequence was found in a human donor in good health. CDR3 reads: CACDPVQSLTGGYQRAYTDKLIF. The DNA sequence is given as TGTGCCTGTGACCCTGTTCAGTCCCTTACTGGGGGATACCAGCGGGCGTACACCGATAAACTCATCTTT.